The TCR beta chain described here comes from a study of monozygotic twins with inflammatory bowel disease. Study-wide findings and caveats: Lower sharing of clonotypes with other individuals was seen in IBD patients than in healthy twins. This was most marked in patients showing signs of disease activity. Inverse Simpson values showed less TCRbeta diversity in IBD patients than in their healthy co-twins. Among T cells, the various subtypes were not distinguishable.

TCRdb re-called the 5' RACE reads and shows each CDR3 protein once, DNA omitted. Its clone listing holds 200,000 to 250,000 distinct CDR3 sequences. Turning to this clonotype: Its specificity is unknown.

From germline, CDR1 is SEHNR and CDR2 FQNEAQ (reference sequence). This CDR3 region has 14 residues. Sequencing input: blood. This clonotype originated in a human donor with ulcerative colitis or Crohn's disease, or a healthy co-twin of an affected twin (not recorded which). The genes are TRBV7-9 and TRBJ2-1. This chain's CDR3 is CASSLESLGNEQFF.